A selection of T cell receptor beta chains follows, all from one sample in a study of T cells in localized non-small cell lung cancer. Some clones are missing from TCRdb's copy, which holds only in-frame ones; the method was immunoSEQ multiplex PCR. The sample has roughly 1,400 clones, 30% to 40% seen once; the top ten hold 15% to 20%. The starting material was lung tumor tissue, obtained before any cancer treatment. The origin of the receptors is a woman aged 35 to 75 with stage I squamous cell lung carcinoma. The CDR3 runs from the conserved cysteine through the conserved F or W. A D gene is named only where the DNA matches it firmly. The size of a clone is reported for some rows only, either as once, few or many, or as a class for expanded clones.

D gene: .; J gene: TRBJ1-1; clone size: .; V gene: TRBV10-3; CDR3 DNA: TGTGCCATCAGTGAGAACGCGTTGAACACTGAAGCTTTCTTT; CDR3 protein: CAISENALNTEAFF
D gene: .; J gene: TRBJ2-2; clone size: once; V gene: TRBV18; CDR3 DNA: TGTGCCAGCTCACCCGGCCAGGGCAAAACCGGGGAGCTGTTTTTT; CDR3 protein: CASSPGQGKTGELFF
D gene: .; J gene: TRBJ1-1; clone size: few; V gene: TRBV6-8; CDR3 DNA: TGTGCCAGCTTACAACAGCCCAACACTGAAGCTTTCTTT; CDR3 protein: CASLQQPNTEAFF
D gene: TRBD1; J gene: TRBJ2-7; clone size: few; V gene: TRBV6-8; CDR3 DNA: TGTGCCATCCTCGACAGGGAAGGAGCCTACGAGCAGTACTTC; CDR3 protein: CAILDREGAYEQYF
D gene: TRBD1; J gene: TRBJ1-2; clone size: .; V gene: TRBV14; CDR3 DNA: TGTGCCAGCAGCCAGGACAGGGGGCGTTATGGCTACACCTTC; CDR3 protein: CASSQDRGRYGYTF
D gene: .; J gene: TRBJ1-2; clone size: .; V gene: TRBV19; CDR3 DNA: TGTGCCAGTAGTCTAGGAGGGGGTGGCTACACCTTC; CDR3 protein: CASSLGGGGYTF
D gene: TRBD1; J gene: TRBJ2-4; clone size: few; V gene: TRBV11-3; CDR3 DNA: TGTGCCAGCAGCTGGCAGGGGGCTTTCAAAAACATTCAGTACTTC; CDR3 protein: CASSWQGAFKNIQYF
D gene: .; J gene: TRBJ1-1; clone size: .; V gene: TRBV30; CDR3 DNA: TGTGCCTGTCACGGAGGGGGGGCCACTGAAGCTTTCTTT; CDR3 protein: CACHGGGATEAFF
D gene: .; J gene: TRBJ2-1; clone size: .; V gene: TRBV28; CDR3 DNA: TGTGCCAGCAACCAGGGTTATGGGAATGAGCAGTTCTTC; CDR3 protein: CASNQGYGNEQFF
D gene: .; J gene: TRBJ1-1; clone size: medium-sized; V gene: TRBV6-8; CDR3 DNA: TGTGCCAGCAGTTACAGGGTGAACACTGAAGCTTTCTTT; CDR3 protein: CASSYRVNTEAFF
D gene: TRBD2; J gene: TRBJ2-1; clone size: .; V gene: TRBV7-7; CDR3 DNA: TGTGCTAGCAGCCCGTATAGCGGGCTTAGCTCCTACAATGAGCAGTTCTTC; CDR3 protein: CASSPYSGLSSYNEQFF
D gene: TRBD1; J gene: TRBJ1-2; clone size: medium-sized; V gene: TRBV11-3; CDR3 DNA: TGTGCCAGCAGCTCGCCGGGACAGGGCTACTATGGCTACACCTTC; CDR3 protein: CASSSPGQGYYGYTF
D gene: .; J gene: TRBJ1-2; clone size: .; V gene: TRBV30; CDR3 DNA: TGTGCCTGGAGTGTACGGGGCTATGGCTACACCTTC; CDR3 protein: CAWSVRGYGYTF
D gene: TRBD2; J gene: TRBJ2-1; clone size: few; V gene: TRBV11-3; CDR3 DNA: TGTGCCAGCAGCCTAAGCGGGGGGTTGTACAATGAGCAGTTCTTC; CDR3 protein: CASSLSGGLYNEQFF
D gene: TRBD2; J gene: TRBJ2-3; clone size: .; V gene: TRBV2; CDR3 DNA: TGTGCCAGCAGTTCCGGACTAGCGGGGGGGGCAGATACGCAGTATTTT; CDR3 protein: CASSSGLAGGADTQYF
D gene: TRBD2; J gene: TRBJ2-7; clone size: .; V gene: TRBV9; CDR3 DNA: TGTGCCAGCAGCGTAGGAGCGGGGGCGTCCTACGAGCAGTACTTC; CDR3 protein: CASSVGAGASYEQYF
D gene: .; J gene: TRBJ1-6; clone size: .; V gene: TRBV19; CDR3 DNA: TGTGCCAGTACAACCGGGAGGAATTCACCCCTCCACTTT; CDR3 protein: CASTTGRNSPLHF
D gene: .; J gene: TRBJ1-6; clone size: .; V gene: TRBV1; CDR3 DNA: TGCGCCAGCAGCCAAGGGGAGTTGGGGGCGCGTAATTCACCCCTCCACTTT; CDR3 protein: CASSQGELGARNSPLHF
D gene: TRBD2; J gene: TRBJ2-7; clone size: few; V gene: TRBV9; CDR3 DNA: TGTGCCAGCAGTGAGGATCCGGGACTAGCGGGGGCCTCAGAGCAGTACTTC; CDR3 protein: CASSEDPGLAGASEQYF
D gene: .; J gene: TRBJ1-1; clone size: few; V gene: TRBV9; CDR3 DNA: TGTGCCAGCAGCGTAGACTCTCGGACTGAAGCTTTCTTT; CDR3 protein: CASSVDSRTEAFF